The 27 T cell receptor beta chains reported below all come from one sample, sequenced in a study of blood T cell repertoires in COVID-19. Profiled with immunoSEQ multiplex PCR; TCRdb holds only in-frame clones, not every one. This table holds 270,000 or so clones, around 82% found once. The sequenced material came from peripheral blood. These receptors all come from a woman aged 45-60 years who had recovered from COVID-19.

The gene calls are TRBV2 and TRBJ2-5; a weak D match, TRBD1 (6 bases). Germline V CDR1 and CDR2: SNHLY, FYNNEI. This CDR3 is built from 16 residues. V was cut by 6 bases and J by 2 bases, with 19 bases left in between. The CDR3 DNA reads TGTGCCAGCAGACAAAACAACAGGGTAAAGCAAGAGACCCAGTACTTC. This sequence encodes CASRQNNRVKQETQYF.

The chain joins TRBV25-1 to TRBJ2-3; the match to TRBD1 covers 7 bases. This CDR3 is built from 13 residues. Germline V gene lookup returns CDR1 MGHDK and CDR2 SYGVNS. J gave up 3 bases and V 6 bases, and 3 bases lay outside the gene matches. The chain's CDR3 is CASRKTGTDTQYF. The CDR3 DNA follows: TGTGCCAGCAGGAAGACAGGGACAGATACGCAGTATTTT. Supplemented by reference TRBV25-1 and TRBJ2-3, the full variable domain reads EADIYQTPRYLVIGTGKKITLECSQTMGHDKMYWYQQDPGMELHLIHYSYGVNSTEKGDLSSESTVSRIRTEHFPLTLESARPSHTSQYLCASRKTGTDTQYFGPGTRLTVL.

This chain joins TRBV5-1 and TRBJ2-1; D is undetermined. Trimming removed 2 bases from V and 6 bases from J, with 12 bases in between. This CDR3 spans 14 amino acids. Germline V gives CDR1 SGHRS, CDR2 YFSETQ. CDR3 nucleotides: TGCGCCAGCAGCTTCGGCCCTTCGGGCAATGAGCAGTTCTTC. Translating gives CASSFGPSGNEQFF. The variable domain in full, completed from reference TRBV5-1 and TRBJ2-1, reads KAGVTQTPRYLIKTRGQQVTLSCSPISGHRSVSWYQQTPGQGLQFLFEYFSETQRNKGNFPGRFSGRQFSNSRSEMNVSTLELGDSALYLCASSFGPSGNEQFFGPGTRLTVL.

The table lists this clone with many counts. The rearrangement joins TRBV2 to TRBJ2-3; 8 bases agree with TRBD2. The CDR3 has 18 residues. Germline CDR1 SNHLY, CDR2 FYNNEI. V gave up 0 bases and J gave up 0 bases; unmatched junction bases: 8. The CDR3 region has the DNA TGTGCCAGCAGTGAAGCGCCAGCGGGGGAGTATAGCACAGATACGCAGTATTTT. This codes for CASSEAPAGEYSTDTQYF.

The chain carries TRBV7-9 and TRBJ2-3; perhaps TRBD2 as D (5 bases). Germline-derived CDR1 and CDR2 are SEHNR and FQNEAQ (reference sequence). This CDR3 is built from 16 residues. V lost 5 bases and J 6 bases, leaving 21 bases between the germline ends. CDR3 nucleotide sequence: TGTGCCAGCAGCCAACTTACCGGCTACCCGGGGGATACGCAGTATTTT. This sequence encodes CASSQLTGYPGDTQYF.

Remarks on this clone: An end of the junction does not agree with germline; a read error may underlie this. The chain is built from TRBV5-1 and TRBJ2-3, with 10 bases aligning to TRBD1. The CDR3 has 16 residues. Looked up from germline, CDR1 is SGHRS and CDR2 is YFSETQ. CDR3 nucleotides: TGCGCCAGCAGTTTGGGAGGACAGGGGGTCGCAGATACGCAGTATTTT. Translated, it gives CASSLGGQGVADTQYF.

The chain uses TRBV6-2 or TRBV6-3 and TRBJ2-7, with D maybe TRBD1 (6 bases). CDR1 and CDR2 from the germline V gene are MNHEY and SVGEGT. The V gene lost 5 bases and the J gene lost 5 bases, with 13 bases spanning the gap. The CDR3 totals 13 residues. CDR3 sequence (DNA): TGTGCCAGCAGTCCACAGGGCTATGACGAGCAGTACTTC. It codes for CASSPQGYDEQYF.

CDR3 sequence reads: CASSLGGTGRYEQYF. Written as DNA, the CDR3 is TGTGCCAGCAGCCTAGGCGGGACAGGCCGATACGAGCAGTACTTC. The rearrangement uses TRBV7-3 and TRBJ2-7; 8 nucleotides agree with TRBD1. The trim removed 5 bases at V and 4 bases at J, leaving 10 bases unmatched. CDR3 size: 15 residues. Germline CDR1 is SGHTA and CDR2 is FQGTGA.

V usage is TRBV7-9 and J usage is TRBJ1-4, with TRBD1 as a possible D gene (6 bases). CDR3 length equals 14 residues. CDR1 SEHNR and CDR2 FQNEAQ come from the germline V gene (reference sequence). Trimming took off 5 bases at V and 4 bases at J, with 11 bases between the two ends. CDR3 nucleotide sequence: TGTGCCAGCAGCACACAGGGAAGTAATGAAAAACTGTTTTTT. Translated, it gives CASSTQGSNEKLFF.

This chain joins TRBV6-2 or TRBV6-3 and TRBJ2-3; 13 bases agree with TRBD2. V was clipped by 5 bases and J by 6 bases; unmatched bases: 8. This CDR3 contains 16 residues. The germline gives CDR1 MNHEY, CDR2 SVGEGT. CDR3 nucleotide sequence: TGTGCCAGCAGTCCCCGCGCGACTAGCGGGGGGGATACGCAGTATTTT. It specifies CASSPRATSGGDTQYF.

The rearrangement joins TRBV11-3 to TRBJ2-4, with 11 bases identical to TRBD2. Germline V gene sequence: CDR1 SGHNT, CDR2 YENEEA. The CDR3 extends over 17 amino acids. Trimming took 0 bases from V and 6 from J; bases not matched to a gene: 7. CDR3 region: CASSLEGSGRALNIQYF. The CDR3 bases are TGTGCCAGCAGCTTAGAGGGTAGCGGGAGGGCCTTAAACATTCAGTACTTC.

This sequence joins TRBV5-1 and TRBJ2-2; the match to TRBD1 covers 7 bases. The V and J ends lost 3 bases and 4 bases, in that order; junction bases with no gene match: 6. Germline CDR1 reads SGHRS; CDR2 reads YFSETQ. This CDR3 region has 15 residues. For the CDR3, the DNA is TGCGCCAGCAGCTCCCGGGACAGATTCACCGGGGAGCTGTTTTTT. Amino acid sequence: CASSSRDRFTGELFF.

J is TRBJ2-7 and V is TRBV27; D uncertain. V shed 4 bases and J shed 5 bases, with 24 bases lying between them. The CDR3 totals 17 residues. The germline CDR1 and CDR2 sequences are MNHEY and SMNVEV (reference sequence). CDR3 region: CASSSFDSHFGTNEQYF. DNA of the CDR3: TGTGCCAGCAGTTCCTTTGACTCCCATTTTGGTACCAACGAGCAGTACTTC.

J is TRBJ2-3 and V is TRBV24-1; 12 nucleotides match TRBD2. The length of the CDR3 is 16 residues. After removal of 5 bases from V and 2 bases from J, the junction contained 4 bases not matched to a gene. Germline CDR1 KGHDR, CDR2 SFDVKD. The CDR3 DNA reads TGTGCCACCAGTGGCGGGACTAGCGGGTTCACAGATACGCAGTATTTT. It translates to CATSGGTSGFTDTQYF.

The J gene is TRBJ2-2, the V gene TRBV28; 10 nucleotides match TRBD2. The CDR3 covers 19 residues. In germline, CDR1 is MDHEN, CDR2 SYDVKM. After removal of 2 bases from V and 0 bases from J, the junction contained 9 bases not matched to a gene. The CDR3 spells CASSLIPASGGTNTGELFF. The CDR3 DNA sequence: TGTGCCAGCAGTTTAATTCCGGCTAGCGGGGGTACGAACACCGGGGAGCTGTTTTTT.

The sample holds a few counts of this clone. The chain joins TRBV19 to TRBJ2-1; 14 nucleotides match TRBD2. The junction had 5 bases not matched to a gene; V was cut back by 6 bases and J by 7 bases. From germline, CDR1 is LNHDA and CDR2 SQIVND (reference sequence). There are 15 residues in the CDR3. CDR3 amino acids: CASSLGLAGANEQFF. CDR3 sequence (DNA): TGTGCCAGTAGCCTGGGACTAGCGGGGGCAAATGAGCAGTTCTTC.

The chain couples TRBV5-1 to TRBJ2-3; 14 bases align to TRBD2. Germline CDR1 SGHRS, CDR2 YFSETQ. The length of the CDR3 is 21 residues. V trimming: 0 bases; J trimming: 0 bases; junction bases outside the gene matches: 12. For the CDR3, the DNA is TGCGCCAGCAGCTTGGCTAGACCGGGACTAGCGGGAGTCCCTAGCACAGATACGCAGTATTTT. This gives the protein CASSLARPGLAGVPSTDTQYF.

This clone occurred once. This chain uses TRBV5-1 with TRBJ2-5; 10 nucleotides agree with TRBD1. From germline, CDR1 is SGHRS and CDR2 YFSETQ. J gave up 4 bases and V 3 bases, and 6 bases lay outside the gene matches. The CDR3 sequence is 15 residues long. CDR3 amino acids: CASSSGQGILETQYF. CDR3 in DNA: TGCGCCAGCAGCTCGGGACAGGGGATTTTAGAGACCCAGTACTTC.

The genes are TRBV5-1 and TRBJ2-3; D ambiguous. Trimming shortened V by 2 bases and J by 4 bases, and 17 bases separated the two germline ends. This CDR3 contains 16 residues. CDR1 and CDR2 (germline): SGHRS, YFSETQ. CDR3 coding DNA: TGCGCCAGCAGCTTTCTTGGTAGCTTTAACCCAGATACGCAGTATTTT. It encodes CASSFLGSFNPDTQYF.

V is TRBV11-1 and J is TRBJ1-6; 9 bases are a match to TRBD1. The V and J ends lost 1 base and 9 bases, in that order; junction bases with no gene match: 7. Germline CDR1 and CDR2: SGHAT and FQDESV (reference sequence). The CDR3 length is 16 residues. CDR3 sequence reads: CASSLVPTGGGSPLHF. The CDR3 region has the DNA TGTGCCAGCAGCTTAGTCCCAACAGGGGGCGGTTCACCCCTCCACTTT.

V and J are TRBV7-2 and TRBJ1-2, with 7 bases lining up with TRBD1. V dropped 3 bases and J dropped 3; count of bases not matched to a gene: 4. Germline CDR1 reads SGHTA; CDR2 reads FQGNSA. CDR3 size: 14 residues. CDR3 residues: CASSFGDRDYGYTF. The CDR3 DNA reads TGTGCCAGCAGCTTTGGAGACAGGGACTATGGCTACACCTTC.

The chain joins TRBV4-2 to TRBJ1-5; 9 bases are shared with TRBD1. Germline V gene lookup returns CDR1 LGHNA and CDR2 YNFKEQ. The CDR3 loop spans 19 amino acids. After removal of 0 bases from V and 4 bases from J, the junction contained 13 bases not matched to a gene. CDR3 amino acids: CASSQEGMSGQGLNQPQHF. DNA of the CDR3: TGTGCCAGCAGCCAAGAAGGTATGTCCGGACAGGGGCTTAATCAGCCCCAGCATTTT.

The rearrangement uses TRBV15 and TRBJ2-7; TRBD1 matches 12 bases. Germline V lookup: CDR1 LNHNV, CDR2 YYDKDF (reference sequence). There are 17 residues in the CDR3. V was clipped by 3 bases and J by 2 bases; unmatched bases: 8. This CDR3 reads CATSRGQGAARAYEQYF. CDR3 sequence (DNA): TGTGCCACCAGCAGGGGACAGGGGGCGGCCCGGGCCTACGAGCAGTACTTC.

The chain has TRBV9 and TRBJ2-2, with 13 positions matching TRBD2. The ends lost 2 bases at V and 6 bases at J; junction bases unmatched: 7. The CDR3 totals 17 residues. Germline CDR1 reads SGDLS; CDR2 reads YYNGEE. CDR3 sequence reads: CASSVLGLAGVSGELFF. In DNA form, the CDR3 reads TGTGCCAGCAGCGTTTTAGGACTAGCGGGAGTTTCCGGGGAGCTGTTTTTT.

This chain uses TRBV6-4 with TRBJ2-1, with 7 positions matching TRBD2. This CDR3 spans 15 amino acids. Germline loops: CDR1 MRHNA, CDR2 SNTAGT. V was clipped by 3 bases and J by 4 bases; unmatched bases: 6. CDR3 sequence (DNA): TGTGCCAGCAGTGAGTTAGCGGGCCATTACAATGAGCAGTTCTTC. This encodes CASSELAGHYNEQFF.

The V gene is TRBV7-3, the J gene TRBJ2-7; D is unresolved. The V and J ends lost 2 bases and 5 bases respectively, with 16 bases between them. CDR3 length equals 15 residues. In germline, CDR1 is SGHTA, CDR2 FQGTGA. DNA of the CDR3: TGTGCCAGCAGCTTATCCTACGCCCCGGTCCACGAGCAGTACTTC. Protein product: CASSLSYAPVHEQYF.

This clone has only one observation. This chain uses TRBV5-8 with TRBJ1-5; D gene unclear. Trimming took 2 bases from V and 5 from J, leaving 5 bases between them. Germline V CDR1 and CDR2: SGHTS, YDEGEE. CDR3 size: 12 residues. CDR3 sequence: CASSFLHQPQHF. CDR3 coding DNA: TGTGCCAGCAGCTTTCTCCATCAGCCCCAGCATTTT.